These 25 T cell receptor beta chains were sequenced from one sample in a study of cytomegalovirus exposure and HLA in healthy donors. Primers for the PCR totalled 60 Vbeta and 13 Jbeta. Method: immunoSEQ multiplex PCR; TCRdb's copy keeps in-frame clones and lacks some. Seen here are 150,000 to 160,000 clones, roughly 85% observed once, and the top ten hold less than 2.5%. Sequencing was carried out using PBMCs. These TCRs come from a woman between 18 and 29 years old in good health and CMV-seronegative.

The chain combines TRBV19 with TRBJ2-3; 9 bases match TRBD2. V lost 7 bases, J lost 3 bases, and 5 bases stayed unmatched. Per germline, CDR1 LNHDA and CDR2 SQIVND (reference sequence). This CDR3 has 14 residues. The CDR3 region is CASTSGRLTDTQYF. The CDR3 nucleotides read TGTGCCAGTACGAGCGGGAGGTTAACAGATACGCAGTATTTT.

This chain connects TRBV27 to TRBJ2-6; D call uncertain. Trimming removed 3 bases from V and 1 base from J, with 13 bases in between. This CDR3 is built from 17 residues. Germline V gene data show CDR1 as MNHEY and CDR2 as SMNVEV (reference sequence). CDR3 coding DNA: TGTGCCAGCAGTTTTCTCGGTACTTCGTCTGGGGCCAACGTCCTGACTTTC. This gives the protein CASSFLGTSSGANVLTF.

The rearrangement uses TRBV21-1 and TRBJ2-7; the table's D call TRBD1 went unverified against the DNA. TRBV21-1 is reported as a pseudogene. There are 20 residues in the CDR3. The CDR3 loop is CASSQRYIQGPQGTFYEQYF. The DNA for the CDR3 is TGTGCCAGCAGCCAAAGGTATATACAGGGCCCACAGGGGACCTTCTACGAGCAGTACTTC.

The rearrangement links TRBV4-3 to TRBJ2-3, with D possibly being TRBD2 (5 bases). CDR3 length equals 17 residues. V was pared by 0 bases and J by 1 base, with 14 bases between. The V gene's germline CDR1 is LGHNA and CDR2 YSLEER. In DNA form, the CDR3 reads TGCGCCAGCAGCCAAGATCAACTTGGAGCGGGCACAGATACGCAGTATTTT. Encoded protein: CASSQDQLGAGTDTQYF.

The chain joins TRBV28 to TRBJ2-3, with D perhaps TRBD2 (5 bases). The germline gives CDR1 MDHEN, CDR2 SYDVKM. The CDR3 extends over 15 amino acids. V lost 6 bases to trimming and J lost 6 bases, with 19 bases between them. CDR3 DNA: TGTGCCAGCAGCCCCCGGACTGACTACCCCGATACGCAGTATTTT. It codes for CASSPRTDYPDTQYF.

V and J are TRBV2 and TRBJ2-3; possibly TRBD2 for D (5 bases). Trimming stripped 7 bases from V and 0 bases from J, with 14 bases between. The CDR3 covers 15 residues. Germline lookup yields CDR1 SNHLY and CDR2 FYNNEI. This CDR3 reads CASTQGRASTDTQYF. CDR3 bases: TGTGCCAGCACCCAAGGGAGAGCTAGCACAGATACGCAGTATTTT.

The rearrangement uses TRBV4-3 and TRBJ2-3, with 9 nucleotides matching TRBD2. This CDR3 is 18 amino acids long. Trimming cost V 0 bases and J 6 bases; bases outside gene matches: 13. The V gene's germline CDR1 is LGHNA and CDR2 YSLEER. CDR3 in amino acids: CASSQDISSGGRFDTQYF. CDR3 bases: TGCGCCAGCAGCCAAGATATCTCGAGCGGGGGGAGGTTCGATACGCAGTATTTT.

The rearrangement links TRBV7-2 to TRBJ2-7; D is perhaps TRBD2 (5 bases). The germline gives CDR1 SGHTA, CDR2 FQGNSA. V lost 1 base, J lost 5 bases, and 12 bases lay in between. CDR3 length: 14 residues. CDR3 in amino acids: CASSLVRELHEQYF. Here the CDR3 DNA reads TGTGCCAGCAGCTTAGTAAGGGAGCTCCACGAGCAGTACTTC.

V gene TRBV5-5 combines with J gene TRBJ2-7, with 8 positions matching TRBD1. This CDR3 has 14 amino acids. J lost 0 bases, V lost 2 bases, and 1 base had no gene match. Per the germline V gene, CDR1 is SGHKS and CDR2 is YYEKEE (reference sequence). The chain's CDR3 is CASSLGQGSYEQYF. DNA for the CDR3: TGTGCCAGCAGCTTAGGACAGGGCTCCTACGAGCAGTACTTC.

This rearrangement joins TRBV28 to TRBJ2-5, with TRBD2 as a possible D gene (5 bases). Germline CDR1 reads MDHEN; CDR2 reads SYDVKM. Trimming pared 3 bases from V and 4 bases from J, leaving 9 bases between. The CDR3 consists of 13 residues. In DNA form, the CDR3 reads TGTGCCAGCAGTTTGAGGGTCCCAGAGACCCAGTACTTC. Translation: CASSLRVPETQYF.

The rearrangement uses TRBV11-2 and TRBJ2-2, with a tentative D call TRBD1 (6 bases). Germline lookup yields CDR1 SGHAT and CDR2 FQNNGV. V was cut by 5 bases and J by 4 bases, with 14 bases left in between. This CDR3 is built from 15 residues. The CDR3 bases are TGTGCCAGCAGCGCTCTAACAGGGCTCACCGGGGAGCTGTTTTTT. Protein product: CASSALTGLTGELFF.

The chain links TRBV6-5 to TRBJ1-3; perhaps TRBD1 as D (6 bases). There are 13 residues in the CDR3. CDR1 MNHEY and CDR2 SVGAGI come from the germline V gene. V lost 2 bases, J lost 11 bases, and 13 bases lay in between. The CDR3 coding sequence is TGTGCCAGCAGTTACGCCCCGGGGGGCCCCATATATTTT. Translating it yields CASSYAPGGPIYF.

J is TRBJ1-2 and V is TRBV5-8, with D perhaps matching TRBD1 (6 bases). The V gene lost 1 base and the J gene lost 1 base, with 14 bases spanning the gap. The CDR3 consists of 16 residues. CDR1 is SGHTS, CDR2 YDEGEE, per germline. The CDR3 bases are TGTGCCAGCAGCTTGTGGGACATCACTAATAACTATGGCTACACCTTC. Protein sequence: CASSLWDITNNYGYTF.

The V and J genes are TRBV7-4 and TRBJ2-5; D possibly corresponds to TRBD2 (5 bases). Trimming took off 5 bases at V and 4 bases at J, with 20 bases between the two ends. The CDR3 contains 16 residues. The germline gives CDR1 SGHVT, CDR2 SQSDAQ. The CDR3 DNA reads TGTGCCAGCAGCCAACGGACCGAGAGGGTCCCAGAGACCCAGTACTTC. It codes for CASSQRTERVPETQYF.

The chain is built from TRBV7-7 and TRBJ1-3; a weak D match, TRBD1 (6 bases). V lost 11 bases and J 0 bases, leaving 23 bases between the germline ends. The CDR3 runs 17 residues. Per the germline V gene, CDR1 is SSHAT and CDR2 is FNYEAQ (reference sequence). CDR3 region: CASQQGKRVSSGNTIYF. The DNA of the CDR3 is TGTGCCTCCCAACAGGGTAAACGGGTAAGCTCTGGAAACACCATATATTTT. Based on the CDR3 plus reference TRBV7-7 and TRBJ1-3, the full variable domain is GAGVSQSPRYKVTKRGQDVTLRCDPISSHATLYWYQQALGQGPEFLTYFNYEAQPDKSGLPSDRFSAERPEGSISTLTIQRTEQRDSAMYRCASQQGKRVSSGNTIYFGEGSWLTVV.

The chain carries TRBV6-5 and TRBJ2-7; 10 bases are a match to TRBD2. V lost 5 bases and J lost 5; bases outside the gene matches: 6. The CDR3 runs 14 residues. The V gene's germline CDR1 is MNHEY and CDR2 SVGAGI. The CDR3 reads CASSSGRAHDEQYF. CDR3 nucleotides: TGTGCCAGCAGTAGCGGGAGGGCCCATGACGAGCAGTACTTC.

The chain couples TRBV7-6 to TRBJ2-3; 8 bases line up with TRBD1. Unmatched junction bases numbered 15, after V lost 5 bases and J lost 8 bases. The CDR3 contains 16 residues. In germline, CDR1 is SGHVS, CDR2 FNYEAQ. The CDR3 nucleotides are TGTGCCAGCAGCCCCCAGGGGGCGCATCGTGATGCTACGCAGTATTTT. The encoded protein is CASSPQGAHRDATQYF.

The CDR3 DNA reads as TGTGCTTGGGGCAGAAGGGGTGAAGCTTTCTTT. Its translation: CAWGRRGEAFF. V and J are TRBV30 and TRBJ1-1; D perhaps matches TRBD1 (5 bases). The germline CDR1 and CDR2 sequences are GTSNPN and SVGIG (reference sequence). The CDR3 has 11 residues. Supplemented by reference TRBV30 and TRBJ1-1, the full variable domain reads SQTIHQWPATLVQPVGSPLSLECTVEGTSNPNLYWYRQAAGRGLQLLFYSVGIGQISSEVPQNLSASRPQDRQFILSSKKLLLSDSGFYLCAWGRRGEAFFGQGTRLTVV.

As to this clone: Other DNA variants within this sample encode the same CDR3. The V gene is TRBV5-6, the J gene TRBJ1-5; tentatively, D is TRBD1 (6 bases). V was pared by 2 bases and J by 1 base, with 7 bases between. CDR1 SGHDT and CDR2 YYEEEE come from the germline V gene. This CDR3 spans 14 amino acids. Written as DNA, the CDR3 is TGTGCCAGCAGCTTTGGACAGAGCAATCAGCCCCAGCATTTT. Protein sequence: CASSFGQSNQPQHF.

The chain recombines TRBV30 with TRBJ1-1; D is unclear. Germline V gene sequence: CDR1 GTSNPN, CDR2 SVGIG (reference sequence). The CDR3 covers 11 residues. Deletions cut 2 bases from V and 9 bases from J, with 10 bases between. Here the CDR3 reads CAWSSSGQAFF. The DNA for the CDR3 is TGTGCCTGGAGTTCTTCCGGTCAAGCTTTCTTT.

This clone was counted once. This rearrangement joins TRBV28 to TRBJ2-7; D perhaps matches TRBD1 (6 bases). This CDR3 has 14 amino acids. V was cut by 6 bases and J by 6 bases, with 18 bases left in between. Germline loops: CDR1 MDHEN, CDR2 SYDVKM. CDR3 nucleotides: TGTGCCAGCAGCTGGCACAGGGAACTGAGCGAGCAGTACTTC. The encoded protein is CASSWHRELSEQYF. The full variable domain, its missing parts supplied by reference TRBV28 and TRBJ2-7, is DVKVTQSSRYLVKRTGEKVFLECVQDMDHENMFWYRQDPGLGLRLIYFSYDVKMKEKGDIPEGYSVSREKKERFSLILESASTNQTSMYLCASSWHRELSEQYFGPGTRLTVT.

The chain combines TRBV19 with TRBJ2-1, with TRBD2 matching over 9 bases. CDR1 is LNHDA, CDR2 SQIVND, per germline (reference sequence). This CDR3 has 16 amino acids. With V trimmed by 1 base and J by 1 base, 2 bases remained unmatched. The CDR3 sequence: CASSIGTSGSYNEQFF. CDR3 DNA: TGTGCCAGTAGTATAGGTACTAGCGGGTCCTACAATGAGCAGTTCTTC.

The chain combines TRBV15 with TRBJ2-1; TRBD2 agrees at 11 bases. J lost 10 bases, V lost 4 bases, and 9 bases had no gene match. CDR3 length: 15 residues. Germline values: CDR1 LNHNV, CDR2 YYDKDF (reference sequence). The CDR3 loop reads CATSNPRPSGGEQFF. The CDR3 nucleotides read TGTGCCACCAGCAACCCACGGCCTAGCGGGGGGGAGCAGTTCTTC.

The genes are TRBV18 and TRBJ2-3; maybe TRBD2 (5 bases). Trimming removed 3 bases from V and 3 bases from J, with 13 bases in between. The CDR3 has 15 amino acids. The germline V gene has CDR1 KGHSH and CDR2 LQKENI. The CDR3 loop is CASSPRDTSTDTQYF. CDR3 in DNA: TGTGCCAGCTCACCGAGGGATACTAGTACAGATACGCAGTATTTT.

CDR3 in DNA: TGTGCCACCCAGGGTTCGAAGAATGAAAAACTGTTTTTT. Amino acid sequence: CATQGSKNEKLFF. This sequence joins TRBV19 and TRBJ1-4, with a possible D match to TRBD1 (5 bases). This CDR3 has 13 residues. Per germline, CDR1 LNHDA and CDR2 SQIVND (reference sequence). V lost 10 bases and J lost 5, with 14 bases in between.